The 5 T cell receptor beta chains presented below share a single source sample, sequenced in a study of OX40 agonist ivuxolimab in advanced cancers. TCRdb's copy holds only in-frame clones and misses some; the assay was immunoSEQ multiplex PCR. Counted here are some 96,000 clones, about four fifths occurring once; the ten biggest clones make up almost 1.5%. Specimen: CD4+ or CD8+ T cells sorted from blood, collected in a trial of the OX40 agonist ivuxolimab. The receptors shown here come from an adult with an advanced solid tumor such as melanoma, head and neck, liver or kidney cancer.

The chain combines TRBV28 with TRBJ1-4; possibly TRBD1 for D (6 bases). V lost 2 bases to trimming and J lost 0 bases, with 7 bases between them. Per the germline V gene, CDR1 is MDHEN and CDR2 is SYDVKM. This CDR3 has 15 residues. CDR3 sequence: CASSLGGSTNEKLFF. CDR3 in DNA: TGTGCCAGCAGTTTAGGGGGCTCAACTAATGAAAAACTGTTTTTT. Combining the CDR3 with reference TRBV28 and TRBJ1-4 gives the whole variable domain DVKVTQSSRYLVKRTGEKVFLECVQDMDHENMFWYRQDPGLGLRLIYFSYDVKMKEKGDIPEGYSVSREKKERFSLILESASTNQTSMYLCASSLGGSTNEKLFFGSGTQLSVL.

The V gene is TRBV6-5, the J gene TRBJ1-4, with D unclear. The germline CDR1 and CDR2 sequences are MNHEY and SVGAGI. The CDR3 contains 15 residues. The V end was cut by 7 bases, the J end by 5 bases, with 17 bases between. In DNA, the CDR3 is TGTGCCAGCACCAAGTTTCACAGCTCGAATGAAAAACTGTTTTTT. This gives the protein CASTKFHSSNEKLFF.

The chain uses TRBV30 and TRBJ2-7; 10 bases align to TRBD1. The CDR3 consists of 15 residues. Germline CDR1 reads GTSNPN; CDR2 reads SVGIG (reference sequence). Losses at the gene ends were 0 bases for V and 0 bases for J; bases not matched to a gene: 2. The CDR3 DNA reads as TGTGCCTGGAGTGTGGGACAGGGGTACTCCTACGAGCAGTACTTC. It translates to CAWSVGQGYSYEQYF.

This clone occurred a few times. The chain combines TRBV7-9 with TRBJ2-7; perhaps D is TRBD1 or TRBD2 (5 bases each). The CDR3 sequence is 15 residues long. Trimming removed 1 base at V and 5 bases at J, with 15 bases between. Germline V gene sequence: CDR1 SEHNR, CDR2 FQNEAQ (reference sequence). The CDR3 is CASSLEGTSRNEQYF. CDR3 in DNA: TGTGCCAGCAGCTTAGAAGGGACCTCCAGGAACGAGCAGTACTTC. The whole variable domain, remainder taken from reference TRBV7-9 and TRBJ2-7, is DTGVSQNPRHKITKRGQNVTFRCDPISEHNRLYWYRQTLGQGPEFLTYFQNEAQLEKSRLLSDRFSAERPKGSFSTLEIQRTEQGDSAMYLCASSLEGTSRNEQYFGPGTRLTVT.

The chain carries TRBV6-5 and TRBJ1-6; D ambiguous. The V and J ends lost 0 bases and 9 bases respectively, with 9 bases between them. From germline, CDR1 is MNHEY and CDR2 SVGAGI. This CDR3 contains 14 residues. CDR3 protein: CASSYSEFGSPLHF. The CDR3 nucleotides are TGTGCCAGCAGTTACTCGGAGTTCGGTTCACCCCTCCACTTT.